These 24 T cell receptor beta chains came from one sample sequenced in a study of monozygotic twins with cystic fibrosis. Sequencing used immunoSEQ multiplex PCR; TCRdb keeps in-frame clones, though not all of them. The table shows fewer than 30,000 clones, with 96% occurring only once. The material sequenced was blood. The source of these receptors is a girl aged 2-10 years with cystic fibrosis.

The chain links TRBV7-2 to TRBJ2-3; D remains ambiguous. The CDR3 length is 11 residues. CDR1 is SGHTA, CDR2 FQGNSA, per germline. Trimming pared 7 bases from V and 11 bases from J, leaving 13 bases between. The CDR3 bases are TGTGCCAGCACCTCTGGTTTGGGGCAGTATTTT. As protein: CASTSGLGQYF.

This chain joins TRBV27 and TRBJ2-3; 7 bases are shared with TRBD2. Losses at the gene ends were 5 bases for V and 3 bases for J; bases not matched to a gene: 2. The CDR3 extends over 13 amino acids. From germline, CDR1 is MNHEY and CDR2 SMNVEV (reference sequence). DNA of the CDR3: TGTGCCAGCAGTCTGGGGGGGACAGATACGCAGTATTTT. This translates into CASSLGGTDTQYF.

This rearrangement joins TRBV6-1 to TRBJ2-7; 9 bases match TRBD1. The CDR3 covers 13 residues. Trimming at V came to 6 bases and at J to 5 bases, leaving 5 bases not matched to a gene. CDR1 is MNHNS and CDR2 is SASEGT in the germline V gene. The CDR3 DNA is TGTGCCAGCAGCACGGACAGGGGCGACGAGCAGTACTTC. Residues: CASSTDRGDEQYF.

The chain joins TRBV5-8 to TRBJ1-5; D is possibly TRBD1 (6 bases). CDR1 and CDR2 from the germline V gene are SGHTS and YDEGEE. The V end lost 1 base, the J end lost 4 bases, and 18 bases lay between the germline ends. This CDR3 has 17 amino acids. CDR3 coding DNA: TGTGCCAGCAGCTTGCTAGGCAGGGGTCGCCGGAATCAGCCCCAGCATTTT. Translating it yields CASSLLGRGRRNQPQHF.

The chain uses TRBV7-8 and TRBJ2-1, with D uncertain. This CDR3 is 12 amino acids long. Germline lookup yields CDR1 SGHVS and CDR2 FQNEAQ. V lost 0 bases and J lost 10, with 7 bases in between. The DNA of the CDR3 is TGTGCCAGCAGCTTAGCGGGAAGGGAGCAGTTCTTC. Protein: CASSLAGREQFF.

The J gene is TRBJ1-2, the V gene TRBV2, with 11 bases lining up with TRBD1. CDR3 size: 17 residues. Trimming at V came to 1 base and at J to 3 bases, leaving 7 bases not matched to a gene. Per the germline V gene, CDR1 is SNHLY and CDR2 is FYNNEI. CDR3: CASSEVRTGGGYYGYTF. In DNA form, the CDR3 reads TGTGCCAGCAGTGAAGTCAGGACAGGGGGCGGGTACTATGGCTACACCTTC.

The chain combines TRBV4-3 with TRBJ2-3; possibly TRBD1 for D (5 bases). CDR1 LGHNA and CDR2 YSLEER come from the germline V gene. V was trimmed by 1 base and J by 2 bases, leaving 13 bases between them. This CDR3 spans 16 amino acids. CDR3 protein: CASSQAETAYTDTQYF. The CDR3 DNA reads as TGCGCCAGCAGCCAAGCTGAGACAGCTTACACAGATACGCAGTATTTT.

This sequence joins TRBV6-5 and TRBJ1-2; no firm D call. This CDR3 is built from 15 residues. From germline, CDR1 is MNHEY and CDR2 SVGAGI. V shed 2 bases and J shed 7 bases, with 17 bases lying between them. The CDR3 sequence is CASSYRAGAGRGYTF. The CDR3 coding sequence is TGTGCCAGCAGTTACCGGGCGGGAGCAGGTCGTGGCTACACCTTC.

This chain connects TRBV5-1 to TRBJ1-1; D is unclear. This CDR3 is 14 amino acids long. Germline CDR1 SGHRS, CDR2 YFSETQ. Trimming cost V 6 bases and J 0 bases, with 12 bases left between them. The DNA for the CDR3 is TGCGCCAGCAAGGGAAGTGGCCTGAACACTGAAGCTTTCTTT. Protein: CASKGSGLNTEAFF.

The rearrangement links TRBV19 to TRBJ2-3, with 8 bases fitting TRBD2. Per the germline V gene, CDR1 is LNHDA and CDR2 is SQIVND (reference sequence). V lost 4 bases and J lost 0; bases outside the gene matches: 3. The CDR3 extends over 15 amino acids. CDR3 nucleotides: TGTGCCAGTAGTAGAGCTAGCGGGAGCACAGATACGCAGTATTTT. It yields the protein CASSRASGSTDTQYF.

This rearrangement joins TRBV6-1 to TRBJ1-3; D is ambiguous. This CDR3 has 11 residues. Germline V gives CDR1 MNHNS, CDR2 SASEGT. V lost 8 bases and J lost 4, with 6 bases in between. The CDR3 loop is CASDLGNTIYF. Written as DNA, the CDR3 is TGTGCCAGCGACTTGGGAAACACCATATATTTT.

This sequence joins TRBV7-2 and TRBJ2-1; D call uncertain. Trimming shortened V by 2 bases and J by 8 bases, and 16 bases separated the two germline ends. The V gene's germline CDR1 is SGHTA and CDR2 FQGNSA. This CDR3 has 15 amino acids. The chain's CDR3 is CASSLIRDASYEQFF. In nucleotides, the CDR3 is TGTGCCAGCAGCTTAATACGTGATGCCAGCTATGAGCAGTTCTTC.

The rearrangement links TRBV7-9 to TRBJ2-7; D is possibly TRBD1 (6 bases). Germline CDR1 and CDR2: SEHNR and FQNEAQ (reference sequence). The ends were cut back, 1 base at V and 0 bases at J, with 13 bases in the middle. The CDR3 runs 16 residues. CDR3 DNA: TGTGCCAGCAGCTTAGGGGGGCGGTTAAGCTCCTACGAGCAGTACTTC. Protein product: CASSLGGRLSSYEQYF.

This chain uses TRBV5-1 with TRBJ2-3, with a tentative D call TRBD2 (6 bases). CDR3 length: 14 residues. Trimming pared 0 bases from V and 2 bases from J, leaving 7 bases between. Germline V lookup: CDR1 SGHRS, CDR2 YFSETQ. The CDR3 protein is CASSLGEATDTQYF. The DNA for the CDR3 is TGCGCCAGCAGCTTGGGGGAGGCCACAGATACGCAGTATTTT.

The J gene is TRBJ1-4, the V gene TRBV9, with TRBD1 matching over 10 bases. This CDR3 has 15 amino acids. The trim removed 0 bases at V and 5 bases at J, leaving 1 base unmatched. Germline V gene lookup returns CDR1 SGDLS and CDR2 YYNGEE. In DNA, the CDR3 is TGTGCCAGCAGCGTAGCGACAGGGGGCAATGAAAAACTGTTTTTT. It codes for CASSVATGGNEKLFF.

The CDR3 DNA reads TGTGCCAGTAGTACGCCCCGGGGGACAGGGTCTGTCCAGCCCCAGCATTTT. This codes for CASSTPRGTGSVQPQHF. The genes are TRBV19 and TRBJ1-5; 9 nucleotides align to TRBD1. Losses at the gene ends were 4 bases for V and 7 bases for J; bases not matched to a gene: 14. The germline gives CDR1 LNHDA, CDR2 SQIVND (reference sequence). The CDR3 spans 17 residues.

The CDR3 region has the DNA TGTGCCAGCAGCAGAGGCAGCTATGGCTACACCTTC. It yields the protein CASSRGSYGYTF. The chain employs TRBV11-3 and TRBJ1-2; D not resolved. The CDR3 covers 12 residues. Trimming cost V 5 bases and J 4 bases, with 8 bases left between them. CDR1 is SGHNT, CDR2 YENEEA, per germline.

The rearrangement uses TRBV19 and TRBJ2-5; 10 nucleotides align to TRBD2. The germline V gene encodes CDR1 LNHDA and CDR2 SQIVND (reference sequence). J gave up 0 bases and V 6 bases, and 4 bases lay outside the gene matches. There are 15 residues in the CDR3. CDR3 residues: CASRETSGYQETQYF. CDR3 sequence (DNA): TGTGCCAGTAGGGAGACTAGCGGGTACCAAGAGACCCAGTACTTC.

V usage is TRBV6-1 and J usage is TRBJ2-7; possibly TRBD2 for D (5 bases). Germline V gives CDR1 MNHNS, CDR2 SASEGT. V lost 1 base, J lost 4 bases, and 14 bases lay in between. This CDR3 region has 15 residues. CDR3 region: CASSEEGGSLYEQYF. DNA of the CDR3: TGTGCCAGCAGTGAAGAGGGCGGGTCTCTTTACGAGCAGTACTTC.

This rearrangement joins TRBV27 to TRBJ1-1; D perhaps matches TRBD1 (5 bases). V was trimmed by 7 bases and J by 5 bases, leaving 8 bases between them. Looked up from germline, CDR1 is MNHEY and CDR2 is SMNVEV (reference sequence). This CDR3 comprises 11 residues. The CDR3 DNA reads TGTGCCAGCATCCGGGGGACTGAAGCTTTCTTT. It translates to CASIRGTEAFF.

This chain uses TRBV7-9 with TRBJ2-1, with 7 bases matching TRBD2. The ends lost 1 base at V and 9 bases at J; junction bases unmatched: 9. The germline gives CDR1 SEHNR, CDR2 FQNEAQ (reference sequence). This CDR3 is 15 amino acids long. CDR3 sequence reads: CASSLGSGGSLEQFF. The CDR3 DNA reads TGTGCCAGCAGCTTAGGATCCGGCGGGAGCCTTGAGCAGTTCTTC.

The chain recombines TRBV5-6 with TRBJ1-2, with 10 bases aligning to TRBD1. There are 18 residues in the CDR3. J lost 4 bases, V lost 4 bases, and 16 bases had no gene match. Germline-derived CDR1 and CDR2 are SGHDT and YYEEEE. The DNA of the CDR3 is TGTGCCAGCAGCCACGGGGCGACAGGGGGCATCAAGGGCTATGGCTACACCTTC. Translating gives CASSHGATGGIKGYGYTF.

The genes are TRBV6-5 and TRBJ2-7, with TRBD1 matching 8 bases. V gave up 5 bases and J gave up 3 bases; unmatched junction bases: 6. The CDR3 loop spans 14 amino acids. Germline V gene sequence: CDR1 MNHEY, CDR2 SVGAGI. CDR3 protein: CASSPRTGYYEQYF. CDR3 nucleotide sequence: TGTGCCAGCAGTCCCCGGACAGGGTACTACGAGCAGTACTTC.

The chain carries TRBV4-3 and TRBJ1-1, with 8 bases that match TRBD1. This CDR3 has 15 amino acids. CDR1 LGHNA and CDR2 YSLEER come from the germline V gene. Trimming removed 3 bases from V and 4 bases from J; junction bases left unmatched: 7. The CDR3 nucleotides are TGCGCCAGCAGCCAGGAACCCACAGGGGGCACTGAAGCTTTCTTT. Translated, it gives CASSQEPTGGTEAFF.